Listed here is a single T cell receptor (beta chain). Negative magnetic isolation gave CD8+ and CD4+ cells; FACS enriched CD8+ TEMRA. V was trimmed by 0 bases and J by 2 bases, leaving 11 bases between them. CDR3 length equals 15 residues. Germline lookup yields CDR1 SGHRS and CDR2 YFSETQ. This record comes from a study of CD8 T cells in Susac syndrome. Random hexamers were used to reverse transcribe 0.5 to 1 ug of RNA. TCRdb passed the immunoSEQ multiplex PCR reads through MiXCR, listing each CDR3 protein once. The sample includes some 120,000 distinct CDR3 sequences, less than 95% seen only once; the top ten take approximately 0.12%.

J is TRBJ1-1 and V is TRBV5-1, with D possibly TRBD1 on 5 matching bases. Sequencing used CD4+ T cells from PBMCs. This TCR was sampled from a human donor with multiple sclerosis. As DNA, the CDR3 is TGCGCCAGCAGCTTGGCCGGGGGGACTAACACTGAAGCTTTCTTT. Its translation: CASSLAGGTNTEAFF. The full variable domain, completed using reference TRBV5-1 and TRBJ1-1, is KAGVTQTPRYLIKTRGQQVTLSCSPISGHRSVSWYQQTPGQGLQFLFEYFSETQRNKGNFPGRFSGRQFSNSRSEMNVSTLELGDSALYLCASSLAGGTNTEAFFGQGTRLTVV.